Listed below are T cell receptor beta chains from one sample, sequenced in a study of vaccination effects on CD4 cells after COVID-19. The assay was immunoSEQ multiplex PCR, and TCRdb's table has in-frame clones only and misses some. The sample consists of about 73,000 clones, roughly 79% of them appearing once. Their cognate antigens are unknown. The starting material was CD4+ T cells from PBMCs cultured with HCoV-NL63 spike peptides, obtained before COVID-19 vaccination. These receptors originate from a human donor who received a COVID-19 vaccine. CDR3s include the opening cysteine and the closing phenylalanine or tryptophan. The D gene is left open where the match is weak. The size entry is marked missing in some rows and otherwise reads once, few, many or a size class.

D gene: .; V gene: TRBV10-1; clone size: .; J gene: TRBJ2-6; CDR3 protein: CASSESRVPGANVLTF; CDR3 DNA: TGCGCCAGCAGTGAGTCTCGGGTTCCTGGGGCCAACGTCCTGACTTTC
D gene: .; V gene: TRBV7-9; clone size: few; J gene: TRBJ1-6; CDR3 protein: CASSRGRDHLPLHF; CDR3 DNA: TGTGCCAGCAGCCGAGGGAGGGACCACCTCCCCCTCCACTTT
D gene: .; V gene: TRBV7-9; clone size: .; J gene: TRBJ2-1; CDR3 protein: CASSLDPGARNEQFF; CDR3 DNA: TGTGCCAGCAGCTTAGATCCAGGGGCCCGGAATGAGCAGTTCTTC
D gene: .; V gene: TRBV24-1; clone size: .; J gene: TRBJ1-4; CDR3 protein: CATSVREDEKLFF; CDR3 DNA: TGTGCCACCTCGGTCAGGGAGGATGAAAAACTGTTTTTT
D gene: .; V gene: TRBV7-9; clone size: .; J gene: TRBJ2-3; CDR3 protein: CASSFLAMAVGSDTQYF; CDR3 DNA: TGTGCCAGCAGCTTTTTAGCGATGGCGGTGGGGTCAGATACGCAGTATTTT
D gene: .; V gene: TRBV29-1; clone size: .; J gene: TRBJ1-2; CDR3 protein: CSVYGDGYTF; CDR3 DNA: TGCAGCGTTTACGGTGATGGCTACACCTTC
D gene: TRBD1; V gene: TRBV7-9; clone size: .; J gene: TRBJ1-1; CDR3 protein: CASSTTGTTEAFF; CDR3 DNA: TGTGCCAGCAGCACGACAGGGACCACTGAAGCTTTCTTT
D gene: TRBD1; V gene: TRBV19; clone size: .; J gene: TRBJ1-2; CDR3 protein: CASEAYSGTGQYGYTF; CDR3 DNA: TGTGCCAGTGAAGCCTATTCCGGGACAGGACAATATGGCTACACCTTC
D gene: .; V gene: TRBV3-1/TRBV3-2; clone size: few; J gene: TRBJ1-2; CDR3 protein: CASSQDLWGNGGYTF; CDR3 DNA: TGTGCCAGCAGCCAAGATTTGTGGGGGAATGGTGGCTACACCTTC
D gene: .; V gene: TRBV29-1; clone size: .; J gene: TRBJ1-4; CDR3 protein: CSVGRDTNEKLFF; CDR3 DNA: TGCAGCGTTGGAAGGGATACGAATGAAAAACTGTTTTTT
D gene: .; V gene: TRBV30; clone size: once; J gene: TRBJ1-4; CDR3 protein: CASWSNEKLFF; CDR3 DNA: TGTGCCTCCTGGAGTAATGAAAAACTGTTTTTT
D gene: .; V gene: TRBV6-5; clone size: .; J gene: TRBJ2-1; CDR3 protein: CASSSQWNEQFF; CDR3 DNA: TGTGCCAGCAGTTCTCAGTGGAATGAGCAGTTCTTC
D gene: TRBD2; V gene: TRBV7-8; clone size: .; J gene: TRBJ2-1; CDR3 protein: CASSLARGGVQVNEQFF; CDR3 DNA: TGTGCCAGCAGCTTAGCGCGGGGGGGCGTTCAAGTAAATGAGCAGTTCTTC
D gene: .; V gene: TRBV3-1/TRBV3-2; clone size: .; J gene: TRBJ2-5; CDR3 protein: CASSQEPQETQYF; CDR3 DNA: TGTGCCAGCAGCCAAGAGCCCCAAGAGACCCAGTACTTC
D gene: TRBD1; V gene: TRBV5-6; clone size: .; J gene: TRBJ1-3; CDR3 protein: CASSLFFGPGGPGNTIYF; CDR3 DNA: TGTGCCAGCAGCTTGTTCTTCGGACCAGGGGGCCCGGGAAACACCATATATTTT
D gene: TRBD1; V gene: TRBV6-4; clone size: .; J gene: TRBJ2-2; CDR3 protein: CASSQTGVNPGELFF; CDR3 DNA: TGTGCCAGCAGCCAGACAGGGGTCAACCCCGGGGAGCTGTTTTTT
D gene: .; V gene: TRBV5-5; clone size: few; J gene: TRBJ1-2; CDR3 protein: CASSFVRVDGYTF; CDR3 DNA: TGTGCCAGCAGCTTTGTTAGAGTGGATGGCTACACCTTC
D gene: .; V gene: TRBV3-1/TRBV3-2; clone size: .; J gene: TRBJ1-5; CDR3 protein: CASSRWRASNQPQHF; CDR3 DNA: TGTGCCAGCAGCCGGTGGAGGGCTAGCAATCAGCCCCAGCATTTT
D gene: TRBD1; V gene: TRBV6-6; clone size: few; J gene: TRBJ1-2; CDR3 protein: CASSKGPGQGNYGYTF; CDR3 DNA: TGTGCCAGCAGTAAGGGTCCGGGACAGGGGAACTATGGCTACACCTTC
D gene: .; V gene: TRBV28; clone size: few; J gene: TRBJ1-5; CDR3 protein: CASSQYQPQHF; CDR3 DNA: TGTGCCAGCAGCCAATATCAGCCCCAGCATTTT
D gene: TRBD1; V gene: TRBV6-5; clone size: .; J gene: TRBJ1-4; CDR3 protein: CASRGGTGGREKLFF; CDR3 DNA: TGTGCCAGCAGGGGGGGGACAGGGGGCCGGGAAAAACTGTTTTTT
D gene: .; V gene: TRBV7-2; clone size: few; J gene: TRBJ1-3; CDR3 protein: CASSLMGRNTIYF; CDR3 DNA: TGTGCCAGCAGCCTTATGGGGCGAAACACCATATATTTT
D gene: TRBD1; V gene: TRBV28; clone size: .; J gene: TRBJ2-1; CDR3 protein: CASSLPRQGSPYNEQFF; CDR3 DNA: TGTGCCAGCAGTTTACCCCGACAGGGGTCCCCCTACAATGAGCAGTTCTTC
D gene: .; V gene: TRBV5-6; clone size: few; J gene: TRBJ2-5; CDR3 protein: CASSWGTAIRRRETQYF; CDR3 DNA: TGTGCCAGCAGCTGGGGGACGGCCATTCGGAGGCGGGAGACCCAGTACTTC
D gene: .; V gene: TRBV28; clone size: .; J gene: TRBJ1-2; CDR3 protein: CASSGGRGVYGYTF; CDR3 DNA: TGTGCCAGCAGTGGGGGTAGGGGCGTCTATGGCTACACCTTC
D gene: .; V gene: TRBV13; clone size: .; J gene: TRBJ2-6; CDR3 protein: CASEPFGISSGANVLTF; CDR3 DNA: TGTGCCAGCGAGCCGTTTGGGATAAGCTCTGGGGCCAACGTCCTGACTTTC
D gene: .; V gene: TRBV11-3; clone size: .; J gene: TRBJ1-5; CDR3 protein: CASVPGRLRQPQHF; CDR3 DNA: TGTGCCAGCGTGCCTGGCAGGCTTAGGCAGCCCCAGCATTTT
D gene: TRBD2; V gene: TRBV5-1; clone size: once; J gene: TRBJ2-3; CDR3 protein: CASSLREGWSDTQYF; CDR3 DNA: TGCGCCAGCAGCTTAAGGGAGGGATGGTCAGATACGCAGTATTTT
D gene: .; V gene: TRBV2; clone size: .; J gene: TRBJ2-5; CDR3 protein: CASTDRERETQYF; CDR3 DNA: TGTGCCAGCACAGACAGAGAGCGGGAGACCCAGTACTTC
D gene: TRBD1; V gene: TRBV3-1/TRBV3-2; clone size: few; J gene: TRBJ1-2; CDR3 protein: CASSLDRVRSGYTF; CDR3 DNA: TGTGCCAGCAGCCTTGACAGGGTTCGAAGCGGCTACACCTTC
D gene: TRBD1; V gene: TRBV7-2; clone size: few; J gene: TRBJ2-2; CDR3 protein: CASSLSWTGLAGELFF; CDR3 DNA: TGTGCCAGCAGCTTATCATGGACAGGGTTAGCCGGGGAGCTGTTTTTT
D gene: .; V gene: TRBV24-1; clone size: .; J gene: TRBJ2-5; CDR3 protein: CATSDPLETQYF; CDR3 DNA: TGTGCCACCAGTGACCCACTTGAGACCCAGTACTTC
D gene: TRBD1; V gene: TRBV30; clone size: .; J gene: TRBJ1-2; CDR3 protein: CAWSVGDRAPNDYGYTF; CDR3 DNA: TGTGCCTGGAGTGTGGGGGACAGGGCCCCCAACGACTATGGCTACACCTTC
D gene: .; V gene: TRBV19; clone size: .; J gene: TRBJ1-5; CDR3 protein: CASSIGAREFQPQHF; CDR3 DNA: TGTGCCAGTAGTATAGGGGCCAGGGAATTCCAGCCCCAGCATTTT
D gene: .; V gene: TRBV5-1; clone size: once; J gene: TRBJ2-2; CDR3 protein: CATKDYTNTGELFF; CDR3 DNA: TGCGCCACCAAGGACTACACGAACACCGGGGAGCTGTTTTTT
D gene: .; V gene: TRBV5-5; clone size: .; J gene: TRBJ2-2; CDR3 protein: CASSLIAGDTGELFF; CDR3 DNA: TGTGCCAGCAGCTTGATCGCAGGGGACACCGGGGAGCTGTTTTTT
D gene: TRBD1; V gene: TRBV4-1; clone size: few; J gene: TRBJ2-2; CDR3 protein: CASSHTPGQHNTGELFF; CDR3 DNA: TGCGCCAGCAGCCATACCCCGGGACAGCATAACACCGGGGAGCTGTTTTTT
D gene: .; V gene: TRBV6-5; clone size: once; J gene: TRBJ1-4; CDR3 protein: CASSRSATNEKLFF; CDR3 DNA: TGTGCCAGCAGCCGGTCCGCAACTAATGAAAAACTGTTTTTT
D gene: .; V gene: TRBV19; clone size: .; J gene: TRBJ1-5; CDR3 protein: CASSMGQGWGNQPQHF; CDR3 DNA: TGTGCCAGTAGTATGGGGCAGGGCTGGGGCAATCAGCCCCAGCATTTT
D gene: .; V gene: TRBV7-3; clone size: .; J gene: TRBJ2-5; CDR3 protein: CASSLVSGSQETQYF; CDR3 DNA: TGTGCCAGCAGCTTGGTCTCCGGGAGTCAAGAGACCCAGTACTTC